Shown below are 2 T cell receptor beta chains from a single sample sequenced in a study of blood T cell repertoires in COVID-19. TCRdb's table, derived via immunoSEQ multiplex PCR, lists solely in-frame clones and lacks some. Of about 160,000 clones in the sample, 80% to 90% are singletons; the top ten hold roughly 6.1%. Sequenced material: peripheral blood. The receptors originated from a man older than 75 with acute or convalescent COVID-19.

This rearrangement joins TRBV2 to TRBJ1-2; D uncertain. The CDR3 consists of 12 residues. V was shortened by 3 bases and J by 7 bases, with 9 bases between the two germline ends. In germline, CDR1 is SNHLY, CDR2 FYNNEI. The DNA for the CDR3 is TGTGCCAGCAGTGATGCGGTTATTGGCTACACCTTC. Translation: CASSDAVIGYTF.

The V and J genes are TRBV11-2 and TRBJ2-1, with 10 bases identical to TRBD2. With V trimmed by 3 bases and J by 9 bases, 11 bases remained unmatched. CDR3 length equals 16 residues. Germline-derived CDR1 and CDR2 are SGHAT and FQNNGV. CDR3 protein: CASSFRLAGVVSEQFF. The CDR3 coding sequence is TGTGCCAGCAGCTTCAGGCTAGCGGGGGTAGTTAGTGAGCAGTTCTTC. The full variable domain, its missing parts supplied by reference TRBV11-2 and TRBJ2-1, is EAGVAQSPRYKIIEKRQSVAFWCNPISGHATLYWYQQILGQGPKLLIQFQNNGVVDDSQLPKDRFSAERLKGVDSTLKIQPAKLEDSAVYLCASSFRLAGVVSEQFFGPGTRLTVL.